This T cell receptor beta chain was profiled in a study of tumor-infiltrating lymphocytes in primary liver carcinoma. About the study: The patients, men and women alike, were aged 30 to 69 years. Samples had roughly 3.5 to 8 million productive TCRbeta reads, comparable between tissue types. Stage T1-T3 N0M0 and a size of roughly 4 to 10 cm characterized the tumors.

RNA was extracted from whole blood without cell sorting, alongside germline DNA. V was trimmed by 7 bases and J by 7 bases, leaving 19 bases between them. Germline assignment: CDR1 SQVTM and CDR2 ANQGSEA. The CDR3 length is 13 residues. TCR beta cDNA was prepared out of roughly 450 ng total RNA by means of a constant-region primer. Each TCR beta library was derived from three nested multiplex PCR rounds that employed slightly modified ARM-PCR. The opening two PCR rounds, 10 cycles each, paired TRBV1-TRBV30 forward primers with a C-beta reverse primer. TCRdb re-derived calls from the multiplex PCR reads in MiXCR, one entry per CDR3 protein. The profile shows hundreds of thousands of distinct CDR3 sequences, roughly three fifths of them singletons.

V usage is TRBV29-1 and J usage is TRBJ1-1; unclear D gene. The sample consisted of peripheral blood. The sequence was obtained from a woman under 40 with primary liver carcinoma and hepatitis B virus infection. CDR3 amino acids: CSAAYGQKVEAFF. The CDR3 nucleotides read TGCAGCGCTGCTTACGGGCAGAAGGTTGAAGCTTTCTTT.